This is a list of T cell receptor beta chains from one sample in a study of tumor-infiltrating lymphocytes in localized non-small cell lung cancer. The protocol was immunoSEQ multiplex PCR, while the TCRdb copy is restricted to in-frame clones and leaves out a portion. The sample holds 9,500 to 15,000 clones, roughly 79% seen once. The sequencing sample was made of lung tumor tissue. All receptors derive from a human donor with non-small cell lung cancer. Each CDR3 is given with its conserved first and last residue. Fields, in order: J gene, V gene, D gene, clone size, CDR3 DNA, CDR3 protein. D genes are given only for firm matches. Clone sizes are given selectively: once, few, many, or a class where the clone is expanded.

TRBJ1-2 | TRBV7-6 | TRBD1 | - | TGTGCCAGCAGCTCCCAGGGGGCCGCCCCTTTTTATGGCTACACCTTC | CASSSQGAAPFYGYTF
TRBJ2-2 | TRBV5-3 | - | - | TGTGCCAGAAGCCCACGGACCACGAAGGGAACCGGGGAGCTGTTTTTT | CARSPRTTKGTGELFF
TRBJ2-5 | TRBV5-1 | - | - | TGCGCCAGCAGCCCGGGACCGCAAGAGACCCAGTACTTC | CASSPGPQETQYF
TRBJ2-3 | TRBV5-6 | TRBD2 | - | TGTGCCAGCAGCTTAGAGCGGGGGGGAAGCACAGATACGCAGTATTTT | CASSLERGGSTDTQYF
TRBJ2-7 | TRBV4-3 | - | - | TGCGCCAGCAGCCAAGGCTTGTCCTACGAGCAGTACTTC | CASSQGLSYEQYF
TRBJ2-7 | TRBV30 | - | - | TGTGCCTGGAGGTGGGGAAGCTACTACGAGCAGTACTTC | CAWRWGSYYEQYF
TRBJ2-1 | TRBV7-2 | - | - | TGTGCCAGCAGCCCCCCTAACTTCTACAATGAGCAGTTCTTC | CASSPPNFYNEQFF
TRBJ1-1 | TRBV7-6 | - | - | TGTGCCAGCAGCTTAATGGGGACTGAAGCTTTCTTT | CASSLMGTEAFF
TRBJ2-2 | TRBV6-5 | - | few | TGTGCCAGCAGTTACTGGGGGTCCACCGGGGAGCTGTTTTTT | CASSYWGSTGELFF
TRBJ2-3 | TRBV7-2 | TRBD2 | - | TGTGCCAGCAGCGCCGCGGGGGCAGATACGCAGTATTTT | CASSAAGADTQYF
TRBJ1-2 | TRBV30 | - | - | TGTGCCTGGAGTGTACACTCCGGGGGAAACTATGGCTACACCTTC | CAWSVHSGGNYGYTF
TRBJ1-5 | TRBV6-5 | TRBD1 | - | TGTGCCAGCAGTTACACTACAGGGGCCGATCAGCCCCAGCATTTT | CASSYTTGADQPQHF
TRBJ1-2 | TRBV30 | - | - | TGTGCCTGGGTGCGGGGGTCCCTAGTCTATGGCTACACCTTC | CAWVRGSLVYGYTF
TRBJ2-5 | TRBV7-3 | TRBD2 | - | TGTGCCAGCAGCTCGCCAGCGGGGGGGCTGCAAGAGACCCAGTACTTC | CASSSPAGGLQETQYF
TRBJ2-3 | TRBV18 | - | - | TGTGCCAGCTCACTTCCGACTAGTAATCCAGATACGCAGTATTTT | CASSLPTSNPDTQYF
TRBJ2-5 | TRBV5-1 | TRBD2 | - | TGCGCCAGCAGCACCCATAGCGGGGGGGAAGAGACCCAGTACTTC | CASSTHSGGEETQYF
TRBJ2-1 | TRBV7-8 | - | - | TGTGCCAGCAGCCCGACAGAACTCTACAATGAGCAGTTCTTC | CASSPTELYNEQFF
TRBJ1-1 | TRBV6-1 | - | - | - | CASRTNLGMGTEAFF
TRBJ2-1 | TRBV19 | - | - | TGTGCCAGTCAAGAGGGACAACAATACAATGAGCAGTTCTTC | CASQEGQQYNEQFF
TRBJ1-3 | TRBV18 | - | - | TGTGCCAGCTCACTTACCCCACCGAGCGTTAAGGAAAACACCATATATTTT | CASSLTPPSVKENTIYF
TRBJ1-2 | TRBV28 | - | - | TGTGCCAGCAGTTTAGACGGCAACTATGGCTACACCTTC | CASSLDGNYGYTF
TRBJ1-2 | TRBV5-1 | - | - | TGCGCCAGCAGCGGTCAGGGAGGGGACTATGGCTACACCTTC | CASSGQGGDYGYTF
TRBJ1-4 | TRBV9 | - | - | TGTGCCAGCAGCGTTTGGGAGTACGGGGATGGGTCAACTAATGAAAAACTGTTTTTT | CASSVWEYGDGSTNEKLFF
TRBJ2-7 | TRBV7-2 | - | - | TGTGCCAGCAGCCGCGGGACCGGAAGGTCCTACGAGCAGTACTTC | CASSRGTGRSYEQYF
TRBJ2-7 | TRBV4-1 | TRBD2 | - | TGCGCCAGCAGCCAACATTCTAGCGGGAGCTACGAGCAGTACTTC | CASSQHSSGSYEQYF
TRBJ2-2 | TRBV27 | - | - | TGTGCCAGCAAACGACAGCTCAGCGCCGGGGAGCTGTTTTTT | CASKRQLSAGELFF
TRBJ2-7 | TRBV7-9 | TRBD1 | - | TGTGCCAGCAGCTTACCCTCGACAGGGCTGGCCTACGAGCAGTACTTC | CASSLPSTGLAYEQYF
TRBJ2-1 | TRBV6-5 | TRBD2 | - | TGTGCCAGCAGTAGACTAGCGGGAGAGATCGATGAGCAGTTCTTC | CASSRLAGEIDEQFF
TRBJ1-1 | TRBV18 | TRBD1 | - | TGTGCCAGCTCCCTATTCGGGGAGGGGGCTTCAAACACTGAAGCTTTCTTT | CASSLFGEGASNTEAFF
TRBJ2-7 | TRBV5-1 | TRBD1 | - | TGCGCCAGCAGCTTGGACTGGGACAGCCTCTACGAGCAGTACTTC | CASSLDWDSLYEQYF
TRBJ2-1 | TRBV28 | - | - | TGTGCCAGCAGCACAACTAGGAAAACCTTGAACTACAATGAGCAGTTCTTC | CASSTTRKTLNYNEQFF
TRBJ2-1 | TRBV18 | TRBD2 | - | TGTGCCAGCTCACCCCGGGAAGCGGGGGGCCACAATGAGCAGTTCTTC | CASSPREAGGHNEQFF
TRBJ1-1 | TRBV5-1 | - | few | TGCGCCAGCAGCTCGTACAGAGATGAAGCTTTCTTT | CASSSYRDEAFF
TRBJ1-2 | TRBV28 | - | few | TGTGCCAGCAGCGGCCATCGTCAGGGGCGCTGGGGCTACACCTTC | CASSGHRQGRWGYTF
TRBJ1-6 | TRBV7-2 | - | - | TGTGCCAGCAGCGAAGAGAGATCTTCACCCCTCCACTTT | CASSEERSSPLHF
TRBJ2-5 | TRBV6-5 | - | - | TGTGCCAGCAGTTACGGTTTCGGCGTCGGAGAGACCCAGTACTTC | CASSYGFGVGETQYF
TRBJ2-1 | TRBV4-1 | TRBD2 | - | TGCGCCAGCAGCCAAGACCGACTAGCGGGGATCTACAATGAGCAGTTCTTC | CASSQDRLAGIYNEQFF
TRBJ2-1 | TRBV6-4 | - | - | TGTGCCAGCAAACCCCGGTCCATCGGGGACGAGCAGTTCTTC | CASKPRSIGDEQFF
TRBJ2-7 | TRBV7-2 | TRBD1 | - | TGTGCCAGCACCCCGGGACAGGGCGCCTACGAGCAGTACTTC | CASTPGQGAYEQYF
TRBJ2-7 | TRBV7-2 | TRBD2 | - | TGTGCCAGCAGCCGCCAGGGAGGGCAGTCCTACGAGCAGTACTTC | CASSRQGGQSYEQYF
TRBJ1-5 | TRBV6-1 | - | - | TGTGCCAGCAGTGAAGCGCTTCTCCAGGGAGGTCAGCCCCAGCATTTT | CASSEALLQGGQPQHF
TRBJ2-3 | TRBV28 | - | few | TGTGCCAGCAGTTTCGTGTCGGGTTCAGATACGCAGTATTTT | CASSFVSGSDTQYF
TRBJ1-6 | TRBV27 | - | few | TGTGCCAGCAGTATGGACCAGATCAGGGATTCACCCCTCCACTTT | CASSMDQIRDSPLHF
TRBJ1-2 | TRBV5-1 | - | - | TGCGCCAGCAGCTTGGCCGGGAGCGGCGGTCACGGCTACACCTTC | CASSLAGSGGHGYTF
TRBJ1-6 | TRBV5-1 | - | - | TGCGCCAGCAGCGTACAATCGGGGACCTATAATTCACCCCTCCACTTT | CASSVQSGTYNSPLHF
TRBJ2-2 | TRBV19 | - | - | TGTGCCAGTAGTATAAGACTGTCGAACACCGGGGAGCTGTTTTTT | CASSIRLSNTGELFF
TRBJ2-6 | TRBV19 | - | - | TGTGCCAGTAGTATAGGCGGATACTCTGGGGCCAACGTCCTGACTTTC | CASSIGGYSGANVLTF
TRBJ2-5 | TRBV9 | TRBD2 | - | TGTGCCAGCACTACCGGTAGCGGGTCTGTCGCGGGGAGGGAGACCCAGTACTTC | CASTTGSGSVAGRETQYF
TRBJ2-1 | TRBV5-6 | - | - | TGTGCCAGCAGCTTGGTTGTATCATTGGCCCGACGGGAAAACAATGAGCAGTTCTTC | CASSLVVSLARRENNEQFF
TRBJ1-2 | TRBV5-5 | - | - | TGTGCCAGCAGCTATCCGGGGGGTGGCTACACCTTC | CASSYPGGGYTF
TRBJ2-1 | TRBV19 | TRBD2 | once | TGTGCCAGTAGTATAGGGGGACTAGCGGACAATGAGCAGTTCTTC | CASSIGGLADNEQFF
TRBJ2-2 | TRBV19 | TRBD1 | - | TGTGCCAGTAGCAGACAGGGGCTAAACACCGGGGAGCTGTTTTTT | CASSRQGLNTGELFF
TRBJ2-3 | TRBV7-8 | TRBD2 | - | TGTGCCAGCAGCTCCCGCCTAGCGGGAGCCTCCACAGATACGCAGTATTTT | CASSSRLAGASTDTQYF
TRBJ2-4 | TRBV7-2 | - | few | TGTGCCAGCAGCTCCCCCAAAGACAGTATTATAGCCAAAAACATTCAGTACTTC | CASSSPKDSIIAKNIQYF
TRBJ1-3 | TRBV7-2 | - | - | TGTGCCAGCAGCTTAGAATCGCCCCCTGGAAACACCATATATTTT | CASSLESPPGNTIYF